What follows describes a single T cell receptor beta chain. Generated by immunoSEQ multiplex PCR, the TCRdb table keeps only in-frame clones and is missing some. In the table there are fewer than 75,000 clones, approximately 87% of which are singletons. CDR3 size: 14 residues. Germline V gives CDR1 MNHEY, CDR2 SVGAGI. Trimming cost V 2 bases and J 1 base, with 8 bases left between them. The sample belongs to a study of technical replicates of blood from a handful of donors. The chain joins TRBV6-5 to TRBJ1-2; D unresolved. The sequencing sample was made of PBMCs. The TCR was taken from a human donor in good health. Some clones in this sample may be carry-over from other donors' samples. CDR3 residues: CASSYSGSNYGYTF. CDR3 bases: TGTGCCAGCAGTTACAGCGGCAGTAACTATGGCTACACCTTC.